This record concerns one TCR beta chain sequence. Trimming cost V 0 bases and J 5 bases; bases outside gene matches: 11. CDR1 LNHNV and CDR2 YYDKDF come from the germline V gene (reference sequence). The CDR3 consists of 18 residues. Any history of autoimmune disease or systemic immunosuppression disqualified patients. The data were obtained in a study of OX40 agonist ivuxolimab in advanced cancers. The wider study: Having had anti-PD-1, anti-PD-L1 or anti-CTLA-4 therapy before was allowed, and under 50% had some.

The table came from immunoSEQ multiplex PCR; TCRdb's copy has only in-frame clones and leaves some out. This table has 20,000 or so clones, about 86% appearing once. The V gene is TRBV15, the J gene TRBJ2-2; TRBD2 aligns across 8 bases. This material consisted of CD4+ or CD8+ T cells sorted from blood, taken in a trial of the OX40 agonist ivuxolimab. The receptor comes from an adult with an advanced solid tumor such as melanoma, head and neck, liver or kidney cancer. The CDR3 reads CATSRDPGGAKITGELFF. The DNA for the CDR3 is TGTGCCACCAGCAGAGATCCCGGGGGGGCAAAGATAACCGGGGAGCTGTTTTTT. Full variable domain (rest looked up from reference TRBV15 and TRBJ2-2): DAMVIQNPRYQVTQFGKPVTLSCSQTLNHNVMYWYQQKSSQAPKLLFHYYDKDFNNEADTPDNFQSRRPNTSFCFLDIRSPGLGDTAMYLCATSRDPGGAKITGELFFGEGSRLTVL.